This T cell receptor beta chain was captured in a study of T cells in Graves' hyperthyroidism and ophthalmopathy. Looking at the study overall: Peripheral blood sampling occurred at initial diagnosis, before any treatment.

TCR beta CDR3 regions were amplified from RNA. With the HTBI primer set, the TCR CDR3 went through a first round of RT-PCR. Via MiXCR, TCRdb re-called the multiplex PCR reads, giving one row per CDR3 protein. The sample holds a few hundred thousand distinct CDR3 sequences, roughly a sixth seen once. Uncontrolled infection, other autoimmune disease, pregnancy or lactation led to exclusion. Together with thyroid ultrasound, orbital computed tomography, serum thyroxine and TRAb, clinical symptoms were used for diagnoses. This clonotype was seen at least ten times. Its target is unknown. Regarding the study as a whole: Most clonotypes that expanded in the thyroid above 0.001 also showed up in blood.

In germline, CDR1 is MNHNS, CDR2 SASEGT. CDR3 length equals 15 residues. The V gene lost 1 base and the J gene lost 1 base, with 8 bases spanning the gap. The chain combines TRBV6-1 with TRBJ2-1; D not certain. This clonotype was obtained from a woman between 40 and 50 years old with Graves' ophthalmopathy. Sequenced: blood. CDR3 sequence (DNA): TGTGCCAGCAGTGAAGGGCGGAGATCCTACAATGAGCAGTTCTTC. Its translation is CASSEGRRSYNEQFF.